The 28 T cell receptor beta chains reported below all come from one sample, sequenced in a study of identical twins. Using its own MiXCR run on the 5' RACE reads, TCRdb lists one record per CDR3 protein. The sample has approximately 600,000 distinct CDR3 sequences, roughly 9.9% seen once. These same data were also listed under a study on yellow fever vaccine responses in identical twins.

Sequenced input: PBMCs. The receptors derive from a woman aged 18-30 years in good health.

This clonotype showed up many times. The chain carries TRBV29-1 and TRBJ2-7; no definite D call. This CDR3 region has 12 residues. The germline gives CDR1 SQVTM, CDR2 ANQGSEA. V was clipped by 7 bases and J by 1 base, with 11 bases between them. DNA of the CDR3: TGCAGCGCAAATACAGCTTCCTACGAGCAGTACTTC. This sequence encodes CSANTASYEQYF.

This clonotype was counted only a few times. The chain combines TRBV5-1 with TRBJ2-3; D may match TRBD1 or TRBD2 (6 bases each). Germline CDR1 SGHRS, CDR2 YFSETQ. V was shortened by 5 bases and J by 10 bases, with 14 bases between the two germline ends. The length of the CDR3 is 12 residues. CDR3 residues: CASSPGGQSQYF. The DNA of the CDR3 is TGCGCCAGCAGTCCCGGGGGACAATCGCAGTATTTT. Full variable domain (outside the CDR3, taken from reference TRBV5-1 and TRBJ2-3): KAGVTQTPRYLIKTRGQQVTLSCSPISGHRSVSWYQQTPGQGLQFLFEYFSETQRNKGNFPGRFSGRQFSNSRSEMNVSTLELGDSALYLCASSPGGQSQYFGPGTRLTVL.

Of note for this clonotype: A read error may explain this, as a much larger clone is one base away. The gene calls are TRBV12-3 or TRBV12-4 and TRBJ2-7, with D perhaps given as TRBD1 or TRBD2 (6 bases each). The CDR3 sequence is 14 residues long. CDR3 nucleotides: TGTACCAGCAATCGAGGGGGAGGCTCCTACGAGCAGTACTTC. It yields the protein CTSNRGGGSYEQYF.

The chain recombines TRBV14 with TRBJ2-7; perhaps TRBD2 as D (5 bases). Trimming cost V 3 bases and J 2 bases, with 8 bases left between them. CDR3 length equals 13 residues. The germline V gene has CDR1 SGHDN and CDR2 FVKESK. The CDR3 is CASSHRGTYEQYF. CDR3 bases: TGTGCCAGCAGCCATCGGGGAACCTACGAGCAGTACTTC.

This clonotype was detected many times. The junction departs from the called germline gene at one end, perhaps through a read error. The CDR3 coding sequence is TGCGCCAGCAGCTTGGACGGGGCCTACAATGAGCAGTTCTTC. It is translated as CASSLDGAYNEQFF. V gene TRBV28 combines with J gene TRBJ2-1, with D maybe TRBD2 (5 bases). The CDR3 spans 14 residues. In germline, CDR1 is MDHEN, CDR2 SYDVKM. The complete variable domain, with remaining parts taken from reference TRBV28 and TRBJ2-1, reads DVKVTQSSRYLVKRTGEKVFLECVQDMDHENMFWYRQDPGLGLRLIYFSYDVKMKEKGDIPEGYSVSREKKERFSLILESASTNQTSMYLCASSLDGAYNEQFFGPGTRLTVL.

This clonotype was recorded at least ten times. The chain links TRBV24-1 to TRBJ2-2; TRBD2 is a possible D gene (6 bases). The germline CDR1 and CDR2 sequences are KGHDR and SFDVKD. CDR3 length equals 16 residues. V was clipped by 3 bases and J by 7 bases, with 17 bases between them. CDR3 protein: CATSDATGGIYGELFF. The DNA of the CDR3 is TGTGCCACCAGTGATGCTACAGGAGGGATTTACGGGGAGCTGTTTTTT.

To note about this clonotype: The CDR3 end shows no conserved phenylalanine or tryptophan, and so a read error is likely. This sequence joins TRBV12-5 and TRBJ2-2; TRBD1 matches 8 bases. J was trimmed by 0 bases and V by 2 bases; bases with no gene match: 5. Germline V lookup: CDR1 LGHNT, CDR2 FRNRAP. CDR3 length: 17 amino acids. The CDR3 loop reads CASGLPGQGPNTGELFL. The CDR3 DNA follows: TGTGCTAGTGGTTTGCCCGGACAGGGTCCGAACACCGGGGAGCTGTTTTTA.

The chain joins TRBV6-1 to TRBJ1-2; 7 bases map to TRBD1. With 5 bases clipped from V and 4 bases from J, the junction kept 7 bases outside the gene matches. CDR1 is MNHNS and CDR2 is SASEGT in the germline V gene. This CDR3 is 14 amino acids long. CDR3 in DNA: TGTGCCAGCAGTCAGGGGGGCATCGGCTATGGCTACACCTTC. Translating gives CASSQGGIGYGYTF.

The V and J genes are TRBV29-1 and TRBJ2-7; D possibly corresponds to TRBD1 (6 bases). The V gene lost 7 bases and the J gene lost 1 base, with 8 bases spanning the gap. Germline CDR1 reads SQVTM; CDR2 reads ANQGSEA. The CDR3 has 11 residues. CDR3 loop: CSGQDSYEQYF. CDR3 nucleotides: TGCAGCGGACAGGATTCCTACGAGCAGTACTTC.

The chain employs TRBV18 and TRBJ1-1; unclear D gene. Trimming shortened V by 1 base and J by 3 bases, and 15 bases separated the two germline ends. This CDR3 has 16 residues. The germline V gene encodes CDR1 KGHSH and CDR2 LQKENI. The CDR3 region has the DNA TGTGCCAGCTCACCACTTCCGGGTTCGGCGGACACTGAAGCTTTCTTT. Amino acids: CASSPLPGSADTEAFF.

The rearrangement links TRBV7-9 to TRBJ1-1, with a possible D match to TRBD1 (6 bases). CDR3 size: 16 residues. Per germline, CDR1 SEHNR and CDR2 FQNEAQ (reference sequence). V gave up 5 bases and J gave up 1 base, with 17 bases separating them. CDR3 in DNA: TGTGCCAGCAGCCCCAGCGGGGGCGGAAGGAACACTGAAGCTTTCTTT. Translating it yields CASSPSGGGRNTEAFF. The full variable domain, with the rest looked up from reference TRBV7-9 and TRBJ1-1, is DTGVSQNPRHKITKRGQNVTFRCDPISEHNRLYWYRQTLGQGPEFLTYFQNEAQLEKSRLLSDRFSAERPKGSFSTLEIQRTEQGDSAMYLCASSPSGGGRNTEAFFGQGTRLTVV.

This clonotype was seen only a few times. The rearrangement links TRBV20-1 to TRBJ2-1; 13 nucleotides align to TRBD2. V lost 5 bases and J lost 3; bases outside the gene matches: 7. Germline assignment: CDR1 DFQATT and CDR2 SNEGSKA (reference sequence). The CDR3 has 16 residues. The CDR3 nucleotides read TGCAGTGCTGGGGGACTAGCGGGAAGAAGCTACAATGAGCAGTTCTTC. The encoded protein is CSAGGLAGRSYNEQFF.

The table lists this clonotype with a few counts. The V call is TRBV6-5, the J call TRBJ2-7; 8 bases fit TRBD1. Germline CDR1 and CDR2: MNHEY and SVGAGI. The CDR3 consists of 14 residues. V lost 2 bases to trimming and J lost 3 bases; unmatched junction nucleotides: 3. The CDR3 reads CASSYRTGLYEQYF. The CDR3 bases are TGTGCCAGCAGTTACAGGACAGGGCTCTACGAGCAGTACTTC.

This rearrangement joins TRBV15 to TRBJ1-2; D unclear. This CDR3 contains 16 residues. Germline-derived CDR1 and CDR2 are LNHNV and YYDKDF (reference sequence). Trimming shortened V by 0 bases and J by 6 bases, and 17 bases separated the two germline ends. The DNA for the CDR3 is TGTGCCACCAGCAGAGAAAGGGCCACCTCGACACATGGCTACACCTTC. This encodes CATSRERATSTHGYTF.

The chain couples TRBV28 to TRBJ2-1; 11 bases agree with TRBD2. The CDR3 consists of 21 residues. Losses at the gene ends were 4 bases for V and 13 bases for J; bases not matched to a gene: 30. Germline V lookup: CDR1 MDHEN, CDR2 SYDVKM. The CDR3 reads CASSSTMGLAGGTPRVGVQFF. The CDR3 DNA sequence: TGTGCCAGCAGTTCCACGATGGGGCTAGCGGGAGGCACCCCTCGCGTCGGGGTTCAGTTCTTC.

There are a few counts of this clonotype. The CDR3 sequence is CASKVTPGSYNEQFF. The CDR3 DNA follows: TGTGCCAGTAAAGTGACCCCCGGCAGTTACAATGAGCAGTTCTTC. The V gene is TRBV19, the J gene TRBJ2-1; no clear D gene. Germline V gene sequence: CDR1 LNHDA, CDR2 SQIVND (reference sequence). V was trimmed by 7 bases and J by 4 bases, leaving 17 bases between them. The CDR3 runs to 15 residues.

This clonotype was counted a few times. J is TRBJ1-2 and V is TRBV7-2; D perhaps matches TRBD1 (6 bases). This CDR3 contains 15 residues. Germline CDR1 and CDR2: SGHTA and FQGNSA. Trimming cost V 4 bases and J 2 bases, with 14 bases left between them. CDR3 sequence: CASSSPFTGNYGYTF. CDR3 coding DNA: TGTGCCAGCAGCTCCCCCTTCACAGGGAACTATGGCTACACCTTC.

CDR3 coding DNA: TGTGCCACCAGCACCAAGACTAGCGGGAGAACCGGGGAGCTGTTTTTT. It codes for CATSTKTSGRTGELFF. This chain uses TRBV15 with TRBJ2-2; 12 bases are shared with TRBD2. The germline V gene encodes CDR1 LNHNV and CDR2 YYDKDF (reference sequence). The CDR3 spans 16 residues. The V segment lost 4 bases and the J segment 5 bases; nucleotides outside the gene matches: 5. The full variable domain, rest sourced from reference TRBV15 and TRBJ2-2, is DAMVIQNPRYQVTQFGKPVTLSCSQTLNHNVMYWYQQKSSQAPKLLFHYYDKDFNNEADTPDNFQSRRPNTSFCFLDIRSPGLGDTAMYLCATSTKTSGRTGELFFGEGSRLTVL.

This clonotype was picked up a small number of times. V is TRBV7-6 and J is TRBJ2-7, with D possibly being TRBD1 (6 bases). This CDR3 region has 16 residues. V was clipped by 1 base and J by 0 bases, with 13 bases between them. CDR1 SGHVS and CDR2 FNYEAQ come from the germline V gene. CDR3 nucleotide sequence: TGTGCCAGCAGCTTAGAAGGACAGCCTAACTCCTACGAGCAGTACTTC. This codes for CASSLEGQPNSYEQYF. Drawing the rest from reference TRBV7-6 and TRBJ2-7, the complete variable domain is GAGVSQSPRYKVTKRGQDVALRCDPISGHVSLYWYRQALGQGPEFLTYFNYEAQQDKSGLPNDRFSAERPEGSISTLTIQRTEQRDSAMYRCASSLEGQPNSYEQYFGPGTRLTVT.

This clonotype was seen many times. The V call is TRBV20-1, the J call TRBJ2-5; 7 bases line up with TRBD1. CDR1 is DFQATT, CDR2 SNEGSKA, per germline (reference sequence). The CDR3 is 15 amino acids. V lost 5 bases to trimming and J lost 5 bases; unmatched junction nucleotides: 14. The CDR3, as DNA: TGCAGTGCTGAGATCCGACAGGGAATGAGGGAGACCCAGTACTTC. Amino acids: CSAEIRQGMRETQYF.

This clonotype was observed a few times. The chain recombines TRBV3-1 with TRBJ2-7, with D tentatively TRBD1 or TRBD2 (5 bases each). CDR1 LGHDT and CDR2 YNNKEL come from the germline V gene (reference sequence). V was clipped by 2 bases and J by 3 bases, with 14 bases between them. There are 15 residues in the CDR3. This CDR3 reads CASSQQPGRGYEQYF. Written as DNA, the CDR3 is TGTGCCAGCAGCCAACAGCCGGGACGGGGCTACGAGCAGTACTTC.

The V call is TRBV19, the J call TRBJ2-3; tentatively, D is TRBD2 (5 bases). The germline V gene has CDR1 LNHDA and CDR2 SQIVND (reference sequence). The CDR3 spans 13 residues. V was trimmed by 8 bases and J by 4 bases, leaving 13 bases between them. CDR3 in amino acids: CASYTDGADTQYF. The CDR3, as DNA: TGTGCCAGTTATACGGACGGGGCAGATACGCAGTATTTT.

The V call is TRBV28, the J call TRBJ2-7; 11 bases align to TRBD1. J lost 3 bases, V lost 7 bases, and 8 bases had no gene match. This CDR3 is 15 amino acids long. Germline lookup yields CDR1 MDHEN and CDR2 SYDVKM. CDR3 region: CASNRGGTGGYEQYF. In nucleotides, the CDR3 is TGTGCCAGCAATAGGGGGGGGACAGGGGGCTACGAGCAGTACTTC.

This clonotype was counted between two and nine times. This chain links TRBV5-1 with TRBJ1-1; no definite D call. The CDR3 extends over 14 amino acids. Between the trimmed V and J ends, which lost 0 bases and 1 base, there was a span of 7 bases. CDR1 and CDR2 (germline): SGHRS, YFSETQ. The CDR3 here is CASSLATANTEAFF. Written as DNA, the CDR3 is TGCGCCAGCAGCTTGGCGACGGCGAACACTGAAGCTTTCTTT.

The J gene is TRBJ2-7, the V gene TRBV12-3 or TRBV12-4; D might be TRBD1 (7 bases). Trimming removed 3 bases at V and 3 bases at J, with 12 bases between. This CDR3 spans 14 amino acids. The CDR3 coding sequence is TGTGCCAGCAGTTTCAGGGGGGCGGACTACGAGCAGTACTTC. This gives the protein CASSFRGADYEQYF.

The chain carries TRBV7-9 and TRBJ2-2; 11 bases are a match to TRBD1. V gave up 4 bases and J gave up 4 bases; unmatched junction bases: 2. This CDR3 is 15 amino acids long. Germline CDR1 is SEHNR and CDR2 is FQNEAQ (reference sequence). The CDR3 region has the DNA TGTGCCAGCAGCTACGGGACAGGGGGCACCGGGGAGCTGTTTTTT. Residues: CASSYGTGGTGELFF.

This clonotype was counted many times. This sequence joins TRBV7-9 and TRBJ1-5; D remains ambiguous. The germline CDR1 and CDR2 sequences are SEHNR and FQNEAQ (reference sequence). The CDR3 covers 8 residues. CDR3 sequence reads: CGDQPQHF. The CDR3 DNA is TGTGGGGATCAGCCCCAGCATTTT.

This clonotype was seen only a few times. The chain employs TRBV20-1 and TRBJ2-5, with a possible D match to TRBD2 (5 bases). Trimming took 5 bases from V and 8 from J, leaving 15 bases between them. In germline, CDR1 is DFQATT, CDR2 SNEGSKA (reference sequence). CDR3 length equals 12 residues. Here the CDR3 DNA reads TGCAGTGCTTCGGTTGCGAGCGGAACCCAGTACTTC. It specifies CSASVASGTQYF.